The 12 T cell receptor beta chains below come from one sample, sequenced in a study of control samples from healthy donors and cancer patients. Method: immunoSEQ multiplex PCR; TCRdb's copy keeps in-frame clones and lacks some. This sample has 75,000 or so clones, with approximately 89% found just once. Source material: PBMCs. The receptors stem from a man aged 60 to 75 with colorectal cancer.

The V and J genes are TRBV5-4 and TRBJ2-1; TRBD1 or TRBD2 may be the D gene (5 bases each). The CDR3 loop spans 19 amino acids. The ends were cut back, 4 bases at V and 0 bases at J, with 23 bases in the middle. The V gene's germline CDR1 is SGHNT and CDR2 YYREEE (reference sequence). This CDR3 reads CASSPPSKLGPSSYNEQFF. CDR3 DNA sequence: TGTGCCAGCAGCCCTCCTAGTAAATTGGGACCAAGCTCCTACAATGAGCAGTTCTTC.

The chain combines TRBV5-5 with TRBJ1-2; D is unresolved. V was trimmed by 0 bases and J by 5 bases, leaving 11 bases between them. Germline V gene data show CDR1 as SGHKS and CDR2 as YYEKEE (reference sequence). CDR3 length: 14 amino acids. In DNA, the CDR3 is TGTGCCAGCAGCTTGGGCGTGGAGAGGTATGGCTACACCTTC. It yields the protein CASSLGVERYGYTF.

The chain carries TRBV21-1 and TRBJ2-7; TRBD1 is the table's D call, not checked against the DNA. TRBV21-1 is described as a pseudogene. CDR3 length: 13 amino acids. CDR3 sequence: CASSKEDSYEQYF. The CDR3 coding sequence is TGTGCCAGCAGCAAAGAGGACAGCTACGAGCAGTACTTC.

The DNA of the CDR3 is TGTGCCAGCGGAAGAAGTCCCTACGAGCAGTACTTC. Protein product: CASGRSPYEQYF. The chain employs TRBV14 and TRBJ2-7; unclear D gene. There are 12 residues in the CDR3. Per germline, CDR1 SGHDN and CDR2 FVKESK. V was shortened by 8 bases and J by 2 bases, with 10 bases between the two germline ends. The variable domain in full, completed from reference TRBV14 and TRBJ2-7, reads EAGVTQFPSHSVIEKGQTVTLRCDPISGHDNLYWYRRVMGKEIKFLLHFVKESKQDESGMPNNRFLAERTGGTYSTLKVQPAELEDSGVYFCASGRSPYEQYFGPGTRLTVT.

This chain uses TRBV11-1 with TRBJ2-7, with D perhaps matching TRBD1 (6 bases). V lost 5 bases and J 6 bases, leaving 14 bases between the germline ends. The CDR3 spans 13 residues. The germline V gene encodes CDR1 SGHAT and CDR2 FQDESV (reference sequence). The CDR3 DNA is TGTGCCAGCAGCCCAGGGGCCCTGAGCGAGCAGTACTTC. Translating gives CASSPGALSEQYF.

V usage is TRBV7-3 and J usage is TRBJ2-3; 7 nucleotides agree with TRBD2. The germline V gene has CDR1 SGHTA and CDR2 FQGTGA. The CDR3 has 15 residues. J was trimmed by 1 base and V by 3 bases; bases with no gene match: 4. The CDR3 loop is CASSFSGFGTDTQYF. The CDR3 nucleotides are TGTGCCAGCAGCTTTAGCGGGTTCGGCACAGATACGCAGTATTTT.

The chain couples TRBV18 to TRBJ2-7; D gene ambiguous. This CDR3 spans 15 amino acids. The germline V gene has CDR1 KGHSH and CDR2 LQKENI. Trimming shortened V by 1 base and J by 0 bases, and 10 bases separated the two germline ends. The CDR3, as DNA: TGTGCCAGCTCACCACAGGAATCGAGCTCCTACGAGCAGTACTTC. Translation: CASSPQESSSYEQYF.

V usage is TRBV10-1 and J usage is TRBJ1-1; TRBD1 aligns across 11 bases. This CDR3 region has 13 residues. The ends lost 8 bases at V and 5 bases at J; junction bases unmatched: 4. The V gene's germline CDR1 is WNHNN and CDR2 SYGVQD (reference sequence). CDR3 DNA sequence: TGCGCCAGCTGCCGGGACAGGGGGACTGAAGCTTTCTTT. Translation: CASCRDRGTEAFF.

The count of this clone is one. V gene TRBV7-9 combines with J gene TRBJ1-1; the D gene is possibly TRBD1 (6 bases). Germline V gene data show CDR1 as SEHNR and CDR2 as FQNEAQ (reference sequence). The V gene lost 1 base and the J gene lost 1 base, with 13 bases spanning the gap. The CDR3 loop spans 16 amino acids. The DNA for the CDR3 is TGTGCCAGCAGCTTAGGGCAGGGGACCCGGAACACTGAAGCTTTCTTT. Translating it yields CASSLGQGTRNTEAFF.

This chain joins TRBV18 and TRBJ1-2; no definite D call. Germline V CDR1 and CDR2: KGHSH, LQKENI. Deletions cut 1 base from V and 6 bases from J, with 9 bases between. This CDR3 is built from 13 residues. The CDR3 DNA follows: TGTGCCAGCTCACCACGGCAGGAGGATGGCTACACCTTC. Its protein product is CASSPRQEDGYTF.

This clone was counted a single time. The chain combines TRBV7-8 with TRBJ2-7, with 10 bases matching TRBD2. There are 15 residues in the CDR3. Germline trimming cut 2 bases from V and 5 bases from J; bases unmatched to any gene: 6. Germline V lookup: CDR1 SGHVS, CDR2 FQNEAQ. CDR3 nucleotide sequence: TGTGCCAGCAGCTTATCAAGGACTAGCGGCCACGAGCAGTACTTC. It yields the protein CASSLSRTSGHEQYF.

The V gene is TRBV30, the J gene TRBJ2-3, with 8 bases aligning to TRBD1. CDR1 GTSNPN and CDR2 SVGIG come from the germline V gene (reference sequence). V shed 3 bases, J shed 1 base, and the junction held 3 bases outside the gene matches. The CDR3 runs 14 residues. CDR3 DNA: TGTGCCTGGAGAAAGACAGGGGGCACAGATACGCAGTATTTT. It yields the protein CAWRKTGGTDTQYF.